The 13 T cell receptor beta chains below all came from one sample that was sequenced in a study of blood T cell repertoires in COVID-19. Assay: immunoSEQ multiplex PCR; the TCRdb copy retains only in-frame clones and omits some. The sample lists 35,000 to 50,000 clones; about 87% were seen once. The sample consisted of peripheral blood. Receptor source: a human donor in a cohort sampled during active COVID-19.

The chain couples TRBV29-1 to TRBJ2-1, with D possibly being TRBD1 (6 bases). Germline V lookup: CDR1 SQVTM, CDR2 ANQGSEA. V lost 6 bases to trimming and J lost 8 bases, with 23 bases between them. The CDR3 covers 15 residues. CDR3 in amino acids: CSVKTGWKDTDEQFF. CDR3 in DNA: TGCAGCGTCAAGACAGGTTGGAAGGACACCGATGAGCAGTTCTTC.

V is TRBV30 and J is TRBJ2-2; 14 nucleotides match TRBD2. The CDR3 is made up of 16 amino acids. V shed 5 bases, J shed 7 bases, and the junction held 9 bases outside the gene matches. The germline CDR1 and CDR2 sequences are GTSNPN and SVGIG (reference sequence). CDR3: CAWEPGLAGASGELFF. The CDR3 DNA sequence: TGTGCCTGGGAACCGGGACTAGCGGGGGCGAGCGGGGAGCTGTTTTTT.

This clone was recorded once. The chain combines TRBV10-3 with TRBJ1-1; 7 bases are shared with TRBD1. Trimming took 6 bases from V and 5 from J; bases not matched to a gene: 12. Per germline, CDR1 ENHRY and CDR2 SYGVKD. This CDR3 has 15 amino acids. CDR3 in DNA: TGTGCCATCAGACCTCAGGGGGTAGGCGGGACTGAAGCTTTCTTT. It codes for CAIRPQGVGGTEAFF.

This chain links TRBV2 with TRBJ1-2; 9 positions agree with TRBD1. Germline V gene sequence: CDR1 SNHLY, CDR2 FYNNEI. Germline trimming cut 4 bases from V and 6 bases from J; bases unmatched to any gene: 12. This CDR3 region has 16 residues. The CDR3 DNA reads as TGTGCCAGCAGTGCCACCCTCTGGACAGGGGTGAATGGCTACACCTTC. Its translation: CASSATLWTGVNGYTF.

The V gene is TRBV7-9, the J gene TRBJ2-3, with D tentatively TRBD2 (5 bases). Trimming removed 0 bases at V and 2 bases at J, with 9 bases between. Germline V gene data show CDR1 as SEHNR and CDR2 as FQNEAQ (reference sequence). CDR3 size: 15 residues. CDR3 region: CASSLATSTTDTQYF. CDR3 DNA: TGTGCCAGCAGCTTAGCAACTAGTACCACAGATACGCAGTATTTT.

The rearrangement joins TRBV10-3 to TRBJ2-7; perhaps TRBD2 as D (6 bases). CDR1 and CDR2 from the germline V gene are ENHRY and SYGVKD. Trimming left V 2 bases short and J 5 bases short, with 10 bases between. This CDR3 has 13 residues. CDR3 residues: CAISERGIHEQYF. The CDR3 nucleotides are TGTGCCATCAGTGAGCGGGGGATCCACGAGCAGTACTTC.

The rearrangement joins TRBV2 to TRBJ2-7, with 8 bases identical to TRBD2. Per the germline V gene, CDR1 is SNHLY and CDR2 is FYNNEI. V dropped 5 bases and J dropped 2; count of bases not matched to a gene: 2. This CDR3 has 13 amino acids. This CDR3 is CASSPGLAYEQYF. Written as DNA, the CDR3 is TGTGCCAGCAGTCCGGGACTAGCCTACGAGCAGTACTTC.

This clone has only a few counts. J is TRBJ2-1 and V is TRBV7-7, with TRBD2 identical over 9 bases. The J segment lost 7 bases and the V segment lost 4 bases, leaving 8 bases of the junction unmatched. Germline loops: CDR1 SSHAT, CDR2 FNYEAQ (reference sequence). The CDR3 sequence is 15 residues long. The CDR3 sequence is CASSSGRGGANEQFF. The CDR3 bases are TGTGCCAGCAGCTCCGGCCGCGGGGGGGCGAATGAGCAGTTCTTC.

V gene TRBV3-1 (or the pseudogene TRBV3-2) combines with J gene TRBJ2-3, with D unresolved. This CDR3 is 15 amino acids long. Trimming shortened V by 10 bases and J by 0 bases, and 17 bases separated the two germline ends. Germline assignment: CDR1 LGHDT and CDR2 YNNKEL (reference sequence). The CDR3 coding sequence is TGTGCCACAAGCCGGAGCGAGACTAGCACAGATACGCAGTATTTT. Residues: CATSRSETSTDTQYF.

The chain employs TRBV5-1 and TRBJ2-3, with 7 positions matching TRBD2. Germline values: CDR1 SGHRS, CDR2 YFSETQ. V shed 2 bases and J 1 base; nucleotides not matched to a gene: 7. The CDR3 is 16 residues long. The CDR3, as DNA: TGCGCCAGCAGCTTCATCGGGGGGAGCGGCACAGATACGCAGTATTTT. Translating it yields CASSFIGGSGTDTQYF.

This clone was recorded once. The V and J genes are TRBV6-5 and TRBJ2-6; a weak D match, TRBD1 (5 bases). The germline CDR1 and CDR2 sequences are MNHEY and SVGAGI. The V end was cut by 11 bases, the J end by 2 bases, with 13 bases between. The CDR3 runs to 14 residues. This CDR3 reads CAGQGKTGANVLTF. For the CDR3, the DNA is TGTGCCGGCCAGGGTAAAACTGGGGCCAACGTCCTGACTTTC.

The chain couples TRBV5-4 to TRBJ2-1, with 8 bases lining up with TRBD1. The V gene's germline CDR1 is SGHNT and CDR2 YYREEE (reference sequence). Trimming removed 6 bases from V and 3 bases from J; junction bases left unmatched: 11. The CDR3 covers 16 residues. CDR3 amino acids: CASNPLQGARYNEQFF. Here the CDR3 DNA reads TGTGCCAGCAACCCGCTCCAGGGGGCTCGCTACAATGAGCAGTTCTTC.

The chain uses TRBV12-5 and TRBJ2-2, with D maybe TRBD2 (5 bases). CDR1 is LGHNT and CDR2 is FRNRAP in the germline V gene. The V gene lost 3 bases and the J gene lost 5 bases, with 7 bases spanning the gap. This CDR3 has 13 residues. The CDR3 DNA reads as TGTGCTAGTGGTTTCGGGATAACCGGGGAGCTGTTTTTT. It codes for CASGFGITGELFF. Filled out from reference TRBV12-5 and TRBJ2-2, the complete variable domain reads DARVTQTPRHKVTEMGQEVTMRCQPILGHNTVFWYRQTMMQGLELLAYFRNRAPLDDSGMPKDRFSAEMPDATLATLKIQPSEPRDSAVYFCASGFGITGELFFGEGSRLTVL.